This is a list of T cell receptor beta chains from one sample in a study of CD8+CD57+ T cells in acquired aplastic anemia. TCRdb ran MiXCR on the reads and lists one entry per CDR3 protein. Here the sample spans about 180,000 distinct CDR3 sequences, 40% to 50% being singletons. Material: sorted CD4+, CD8+, or CD8+CD57+ T cells (not recorded which) from PBMCs. The receptors were gathered from a human donor in good health. Both conserved end residues are part of each CDR3. A D gene is named only where the DNA matches it firmly. Rows may omit the clone size; those that give it use once, few, many or a size class.

J: TRBJ2-1
size: NA
V: TRBV7-2
D: NA
CDR3: CASSLMTDEQFF
DNA: TGTGCCAGCAGCTTAATGACCGATGAGCAGTTCTTC

J: TRBJ1-2
size: many
V: TRBV7-2
D: TRBD1
CDR3: CASSWDRGYGYTF
DNA: TGTGCCAGCAGTTGGGACAGGGGCTATGGCTACACCTTC

J: TRBJ2-5
size: many
V: TRBV5-5
D: TRBD2
CDR3: CASTGLAGGETQYF
DNA: TGTGCCAGCACGGGGTTAGCGGGAGGAGAGACCCAGTACTTC

J: TRBJ2-1
size: NA
V: TRBV20-1
D: NA
CDR3: CSARVGADNEQFF
DNA: TGCAGTGCTAGAGTGGGAGCAGACAATGAGCAGTTCTTC

J: TRBJ2-1
size: few
V: TRBV19
D: TRBD1
CDR3: CASSITVAGTGNNEQFF
DNA: TGTGCCAGTAGTATTACTGTGGCCGGGACAGGGAACAATGAGCAGTTCTTC

J: TRBJ2-5
size: many
V: TRBV7-2
D: TRBD2
CDR3: CASSSGLAGGRQETQYF
DNA: TGTGCCAGCAGCTCCGGCTTAGCGGGAGGTCGCCAAGAGACCCAGTACTTC

J: TRBJ1-1
size: NA
V: TRBV19
D: NA
CDR3: CASSAPTEAFF
DNA: TGTGCCAGTAGTGCCCCCACTGAAGCTTTCTTT

J: TRBJ2-2
size: few
V: TRBV19
D: TRBD2
CDR3: CASSFRTSGVNTGELFF
DNA: TGTGCCAGTAGTTTCAGGACTAGCGGGGTTAACACCGGGGAGCTGTTTTTT

J: TRBJ1-2
size: many
V: TRBV19
D: TRBD1
CDR3: CASRTDREFYGYTF
DNA: TGTGCCAGTAGAACGGACAGGGAGTTCTATGGCTACACCTTC

J: TRBJ2-7
size: NA
V: TRBV24-1
D: TRBD1
CDR3: CATSAGTAAYEQYF
DNA: TGTGCCACCAGTGCCGGGACAGCGGCCTACGAGCAGTACTTC

J: TRBJ2-4
size: many
V: TRBV19
D: NA
CDR3: CASSISPGSAKNIQYF
DNA: TGTGCCAGTAGTATATCCCCAGGATCAGCCAAAAACATTCAGTACTTC

J: TRBJ1-1
size: many
V: TRBV25-1
D: NA
CDR3: CASSAPRTGSYTEAFF
DNA: TGTGCCAGCAGTGCCCCCCGGACGGGGAGTTACACTGAAGCTTTCTTT

J: TRBJ1-4
size: NA
V: TRBV20-1
D: TRBD1
CDR3: CSAIVPGQGRTNERLFF
DNA: TGCAGTGCTATAGTCCCGGGACAGGGCCGGACGAATGAAAGACTGTTTTTT

J: TRBJ1-6
size: NA
V: TRBV19
D: NA
CDR3: CASSIDGGNNSPLHF
DNA: TGTGCCAGTAGTATAGATGGGGGTAATAATTCACCCCTCCACTTT

J: TRBJ1-2
size: NA
V: TRBV10-3
D: NA
CDR3: CAIMDSSYGYTF
DNA: TGTGCCATTATGGACAGTTCTTATGGCTACACCTTC

J: TRBJ2-7
size: NA
V: TRBV7-6
D: NA
CDR3: CASSLAPPTTESYEQYF
DNA: TGTGCCAGCAGCTTAGCTCCCCCGACGACAGAATCCTACGAGCAGTACTTC

J: TRBJ1-1
size: many
V: TRBV6-1
D: NA
CDR3: CASRDPGQVKAFF
DNA: TGTGCCAGCAGGGATCCGGGACAAGTCAAAGCTTTCTTT

J: TRBJ2-7
size: many
V: TRBV6-1
D: NA
CDR3: CASSVTTGGTYEQYF
DNA: TGTGCCAGCAGTGTTACTACTGGGGGGACCTACGAGCAGTACTTC

J: TRBJ2-7
size: many
V: TRBV7-2
D: TRBD2
CDR3: CASSFGLAGVGEQYF
DNA: TGTGCCAGCAGCTTTGGGCTAGCGGGAGTCGGAGAGCAGTACTTC

J: TRBJ1-5
size: NA
V: TRBV15
D: NA
CDR3: CATSREEGFQPQHF
DNA: TGTGCCACCAGCAGAGAAGAAGGGTTTCAGCCCCAGCATTTT

J: TRBJ2-3
size: many
V: TRBV19
D: TRBD2
CDR3: CASKFAGDTDTQYF
DNA: TGTGCCAGTAAGTTTGCGGGGGACACAGATACGCAGTATTTT

J: TRBJ2-3
size: NA
V: TRBV11-1
D: TRBD2
CDR3: CASSLQREVSDTQYF
DNA: TGTGCCAGCAGCTTGCAGCGGGAGGTATCAGATACGCAGTATTTT

J: TRBJ2-5
size: NA
V: TRBV3-1
D: TRBD1
CDR3: CASSTRTRRGPETQYF
DNA: TGTGCCAGCAGCACCCGGACTCGCAGGGGGCCAGAGACCCAGTACTTC

J: TRBJ1-4
size: few
V: TRBV11-2
D: NA
CDR3: CASSLGWVDEKLFF
DNA: TGTGCCAGCAGCCTGGGGTGGGTCGACGAAAAACTGTTTTTT

J: TRBJ1-6
size: NA
V: TRBV20-1
D: NA
CDR3: CSARGANNSPLHF
DNA: TGCAGTGCTAGAGGCGCCAATAATTCACCCCTCCACTTT

J: TRBJ2-5
size: NA
V: TRBV7-2
D: NA
CDR3: CASSFDPVYQETQYF
DNA: TGTGCCAGCAGCTTCGATCCGGTGTACCAAGAGACCCAGTACTTC

J: TRBJ1-6
size: few
V: TRBV20-1
D: TRBD1
CDR3: CSASFEGGRRVHF
DNA: TGCAGTGCTAGCTTTGAAGGGGGCAGGAGAGTCCACTTT

J: TRBJ1-3
size: NA
V: TRBV9
D: NA
CDR3: CASSVGREGNTIYF
DNA: TGTGCCAGCAGCGTGGGCAGGGAAGGAAACACCATATATTTT

J: TRBJ2-4
size: many
V: TRBV19
D: NA
CDR3: CASSKGVLGPSIQYF
DNA: TGTGCCAGTAGTAAGGGGGTCTTAGGCCCCAGCATTCAGTACTTC